Below, 6 T cell receptor beta chains from the same sample are listed, as sequenced in a study of regulatory and conventional T cells in RAG deficiency. Genomic DNA came from blood conventional CD4+ T cells gated CD25-low CD127-high. Sequencing was performed with immunoSEQ multiplex PCR; in TCRdb, only in-frame clones are kept and a portion is missing. The table has 24,000 or so clones, around 94% seen once. The same sample was also studied in work on regulatory T cells. That source adds: The primer mix had 52 TRBV and 13 TRBJ primers.

Sequenced: CD4+ T cells sorted from blood. The source of these receptors is a human donor in good health.

CDR3 sequence (DNA): TGTGCCAGCAGCTTAACAGGAGGCACTGAAGCTTTCTTT. Its translation: CASSLTGGTEAFF. The chain joins TRBV7-8 to TRBJ1-1, with D maybe TRBD1 (5 bases). The germline CDR1 and CDR2 sequences are SGHVS and FQNEAQ. V lost 2 bases, J lost 4 bases, and 8 bases lay in between. The CDR3 length is 13 residues.

The chain employs TRBV9 and TRBJ2-1; D may be TRBD2 (5 bases). This CDR3 contains 15 residues. Germline loops: CDR1 SGDLS, CDR2 YYNGEE. V lost 3 bases, J lost 5 bases, and 15 bases lay in between. Here the CDR3 DNA reads TGTGCCAGCAGCGCCATCCCGGGGTTTAACAATGAGCAGTTCTTC. Translating gives CASSAIPGFNNEQFF. Variable domain in full (rest from reference TRBV9 and TRBJ2-1): DSGVTQTPKHLITATGQRVTLRCSPRSGDLSVYWYQQSLDQGLQFLIQYYNGEERAKGNILERFSAQQFPDLHSELNLSSLELGDSALYFCASSAIPGFNNEQFFGPGTRLTVL.

The chain has TRBV10-3 and TRBJ1-1, with 8 nucleotides matching TRBD1. CDR1 ENHRY and CDR2 SYGVKD come from the germline V gene. There are 14 residues in the CDR3. V dropped 6 bases and J dropped 1; count of bases not matched to a gene: 4. The CDR3 sequence is CAIRDRDGNTEAFF. The CDR3 DNA reads as TGTGCCATCAGGGACAGGGATGGGAACACTGAAGCTTTCTTT.

The gene calls are TRBV18 and TRBJ2-2; D is perhaps TRBD2 (5 bases). Per the germline V gene, CDR1 is KGHSH and CDR2 is LQKENI. The V gene lost 3 bases and the J gene lost 7 bases, with 15 bases spanning the gap. The CDR3 has 15 residues. The CDR3 sequence: CASSPGVLVNGELFF. For the CDR3, the DNA is TGTGCCAGCTCACCGGGAGTCTTGGTTAACGGGGAGCTGTTTTTT. Based on the CDR3 plus reference TRBV18 and TRBJ2-2, the full variable domain is NAGVMQNPRHLVRRRGQEARLRCSPMKGHSHVYWYRQLPEEGLKFMVYLQKENIIDESGMPKERFSAEFPKEGPSILRIQQVVRGDSAAYFCASSPGVLVNGELFFGEGSRLTVL.

The V and J genes are TRBV5-4 and TRBJ2-3; maybe TRBD2 (5 bases). Trimming stripped 3 bases from V and 10 bases from J, with 12 bases between. This CDR3 has 12 amino acids. From germline, CDR1 is SGHNT and CDR2 YYREEE (reference sequence). In DNA, the CDR3 is TGTGCCAGCAGCTCGGACTTTGACCCGCAGTATTTT. This gives the protein CASSSDFDPQYF.

The V call is TRBV10-3, the J call TRBJ2-3; D is undetermined. The CDR3 spans 15 residues. Deletions cut 8 bases from V and 4 bases from J, with 19 bases between. CDR1 and CDR2 (germline): ENHRY, SYGVKD. CDR3 amino acids: CAILSGSIGADTQYF. CDR3 DNA sequence: TGTGCCATCCTCTCCGGGTCCATTGGAGCAGATACGCAGTATTTT.